This T cell receptor beta chain comes out of a study of cytomegalovirus exposure and HLA in healthy donors. Whole-study results and caveats: What TCR beta sequences reportedly achieved was accurate prediction of HLA-A and HLA-B alleles in most subjects. Overall, approximately 180 TCR beta chains were annotated as cytomegalovirus-associated. About 87% or about 30% of the time was how often most TCR beta V segments were productive, according to an earlier analysis.

With respect to this clone: Its cognate antigen is unknown.

The PCR ran on 60 Vbeta and 13 Jbeta primers. This table comes from immunoSEQ multiplex PCR, and its TCRdb copy is limited to in-frame clones, with some not included. The sample has fewer than 150,000 clones, 70% to 80% seen once. Each donor's status was that of a healthy bone marrow donor. Germline CDR1 reads LNHNV; CDR2 reads YYDKDF (reference sequence). This CDR3 comprises 16 residues. V was clipped by 0 bases and J by 4 bases; unmatched bases: 4. The rearrangement links TRBV15 to TRBJ1-3, with 9 positions matching TRBD1. The receptor's source is a woman aged 45-65 years in good health and CMV-seronegative. The sequenced sample consisted of PBMCs. Written as DNA, the CDR3 is TGTGCCACCAGCAGAGATCGGACAGGGGTCGGAAACACCATATATTTT. Protein product: CATSRDRTGVGNTIYF.